The rows below give T cell receptor beta chains drawn from one sample of a study of blood T cell repertoires in COVID-19. Sequenced by immunoSEQ multiplex PCR; TCRdb stores in-frame clones only, minus some. Here the sample spans approximately 110,000 clones, 85% to 90% being singletons. The sample was peripheral blood. The receptors derive from a woman aged 50 to 60 with active or convalescent COVID-19. Both conserved end residues are part of each CDR3. Each record gives: V gene, clone size, D gene, J gene, CDR3 DNA, CDR3 protein. A D gene is named only where the DNA matches it firmly. A clone size is listed for some rows: how often the clone was seen (once, few, many), or a class if it is expanded.

>TRBV6-2/TRBV6-3|.|.|TRBJ2-5
TGTGCCAGCAGTTATCTCCGGGAGATTCGGGAGACCCAGTACTTC
CASSYLREIRETQYF
>TRBV6-1|.|TRBD1|TRBJ2-7
TGTGCCAGCAGAACCGACAGGGGGGGTCGATACGAGCAGTACTTC
CASRTDRGGRYEQYF
>TRBV7-9|few|.|TRBJ1-1
TGTGCCAGCAGCCTAGGCGGGGGAGTGCACACTGAAGCTTTCTTT
CASSLGGGVHTEAFF
>TRBV7-9|.|.|TRBJ2-3
TGTGCCAGCAGCCCCCACACAGATACGCAGTATTTT
CASSPHTDTQYF
>TRBV28|.|.|TRBJ2-5
TGTGCCAGCATGGCAGGCCAAGAGACCCAGTACTTC
CASMAGQETQYF
>TRBV5-1|.|TRBD1|TRBJ1-2
TGCGCCAGCAGCTTGGGACAGGGGGTAGACTATGGCTACACCTTC
CASSLGQGVDYGYTF
>TRBV29-1|.|.|TRBJ2-2
TGCAGCGGTGAAGAGCGGGTCCACGCCGGGGAGCTGTTTTTT
CSGEERVHAGELFF
>TRBV19|.|TRBD2|TRBJ2-4
TGTGCCAGTAGTATGGGGGGGGACGGGCAGTACTTC
CASSMGGDGQYF
>TRBV28|.|.|TRBJ2-5
TGTGCCAGCAGAGTCTCGCGTCAAGAGACCCAGTACTTC
CASRVSRQETQYF
>TRBV18|.|TRBD2|TRBJ2-7
TGTGCCAGCACCCCTTTAGGGGGCAGGGGAACTAGCGGGAGCTCCTACGAGCAGTACTTC
CASTPLGGRGTSGSSYEQYF
>TRBV27|.|.|TRBJ2-1
TGTGCCAGCAGTCAAGCGGACCCTTGGTACAATGAGCAGTTCTTC
CASSQADPWYNEQFF
>TRBV13|.|.|TRBJ1-6
TGTGCCAGCAGCTTAGGGTTGGCCGCTAATTCACCCCTCCACTTT
CASSLGLAANSPLHF
>TRBV7-9|.|.|TRBJ2-3
TGTGCCAGCAGCTTCGGGTTAGATGCAGATACGCAGTATTTT
CASSFGLDADTQYF
>TRBV28|.|TRBD2|TRBJ2-1
TGTGCCAGCAGGGGCCGGACTAGCTCCTACAATGAGCAGTTCTTC
CASRGRTSSYNEQFF
>TRBV27|.|.|TRBJ2-1
TGTGCCAGCAGACTCAACTCCTACAATGAGCAGTTCTTC
CASRLNSYNEQFF
>TRBV24-1|.|.|TRBJ1-2
TGTGCCACCAGTGGGGGGCAGGGCCAACTTGGTAACTATGGCTACACCTTC
CATSGGQGQLGNYGYTF
>TRBV12-3/TRBV12-4|.|TRBD1|TRBJ2-3
TGTGCCAGCAGCTTAAGACAGGGGACTACGCAGTATTTT
CASSLRQGTTQYF
>TRBV29-1|.|.|TRBJ1-4
TGCAGCGTTGAAAGCCGGGCAACTAATGAAAAACTGTTTTTT
CSVESRATNEKLFF
>TRBV3-1/TRBV3-2|many|.|TRBJ2-5
TGTGCCAGCAGCCTTGGTGGTGCGGGCCAAGAGACCCAGTACTTC
CASSLGGAGQETQYF
>TRBV7-9|once|TRBD2|TRBJ2-7
TGTGCCAGCAGCTTAGCGAGTGGGAGGGGTGGCCACGAGCAGTACTTC
CASSLASGRGGHEQYF
>TRBV19|.|TRBD1|TRBJ2-2
TGTGCCAGTAGTATAGACCGGGACAGGGGGTGGATCGGGGAGCTGTTTTTT
CASSIDRDRGWIGELFF
>TRBV24-1|.|TRBD2|TRBJ2-3
TGTGCCACCAGTGACCGACTAGCGGGAGGATCCGCAGATACGCAGTATTTT
CATSDRLAGGSADTQYF
>TRBV10-3|.|.|TRBJ1-5
.
CASPLGAVPSVTSNQPQHF
>TRBV2|.|.|TRBJ2-4
TGTGCCAGTCTAGTTGAAGCCCAAAACATTCAGTACTTC
CASLVEAQNIQYF
>TRBV7-7|.|.|TRBJ2-2
TGTGCTAGCAGCTTAGGCCCCAGGGGTGCGAACACCGGGGAGCTGTTTTTT
CASSLGPRGANTGELFF
>TRBV10-3|.|.|TRBJ1-2
TGTGCCATCAGTGAGTCGCCTACAGGGAGAAATGGCTACACCTTC
CAISESPTGRNGYTF
>TRBV11-3|.|TRBD1|TRBJ2-7
TGTGCCAGCAGCTTGAACAGGGGGCGGGAGCAGTACTTC
CASSLNRGREQYF
>TRBV2|.|.|TRBJ1-1
TGTGCCAGCTTAGAGGGAGGGGGAATGGCTGAAGCTTTCTTT
CASLEGGGMAEAFF
>TRBV9|.|TRBD2|TRBJ2-1
TGTGCCAGCAGCGTAGGCCTAGCGGCTCACAATGAGCAGTTCTTC
CASSVGLAAHNEQFF
>TRBV27|.|TRBD2|TRBJ2-7
TGTGCCAGCAGTGGGACTAGTGCGTCCTACGAGCAGTACTTC
CASSGTSASYEQYF
>TRBV11-2|.|.|TRBJ2-5
TGTGCCAGCAGCCGGAGGGGGCAGCTGACGAAAAACCAAGAGACCCAGTACTTC
CASSRRGQLTKNQETQYF
>TRBV20-1|few|.|TRBJ2-1
TGCGGCAGCAGGATGGGCAATGAGCAGTTCTTC
CGSRMGNEQFF
>TRBV7-8|.|TRBD1|TRBJ1-1
TGTGCCAGCAGCCCTCTACAGGGGGCGAACACTGAAGCTTTCTTT
CASSPLQGANTEAFF
>TRBV7-8|.|.|TRBJ2-7
TGTGCCAGCAGCCCCCCCCAGGGCTACGAGCAGTACTTC
CASSPPQGYEQYF
>TRBV27|.|TRBD2|TRBJ2-7
TGTGCCAGCAGTTCCGCCAGCGGGAGCTCCTACGAGCAGTACTTC
CASSSASGSSYEQYF
>TRBV2|.|.|TRBJ2-5
TGTGCCAGCATGGGGGGGAAGGGGGAAGAGACCCAGTACTTC
CASMGGKGEETQYF
>TRBV2|once|.|TRBJ1-4
TGTGCCAGCAGCAGATACAGCCTGAATGAAAAACTGTTTTTT
CASSRYSLNEKLFF
>TRBV5-4|once|TRBD2|TRBJ2-1
TGTGCCAGCAGCTTGGGGACTAGCGGGGCCTACAATGAGCAGTTCTTC
CASSLGTSGAYNEQFF
>TRBV28|.|.|TRBJ2-6
TGTGCCAGCAGCGGGTTATTCGCAACGGGGGCCAACGTCCTGACTTTC
CASSGLFATGANVLTF
>TRBV18|.|TRBD1|TRBJ1-2
TGTGCCAGCTCACCCAGGGACAGGGATGGCTACACCTTC
CASSPRDRDGYTF
>TRBV9|.|.|TRBJ2-3
TGTGCCAGCAGCGTAGCTGGCACTACCCTCACAGATACGCAGTATTTT
CASSVAGTTLTDTQYF